These 6 T cell receptor beta chains share one sample of origin, sequenced in a study of shared clonotypes between healthy human individuals. Measured with immunoSEQ multiplex PCR; TCRdb has only the in-frame clones, and not every one. This sample carries approximately 1.5 million clones, 95% to 99% of them seen once, and the ten largest clones take around 0.45%. The specimen was naive CD4+ T cells sorted from blood. Subset specified: CD45RA+ positively selected. The receptors derive from a man aged 25-45 years in good health.

The chain has TRBV5-6 and TRBJ1-2; 7 bases match TRBD1. The V segment lost 0 bases and the J segment 6 bases; nucleotides outside the gene matches: 8. Looked up from germline, CDR1 is SGHDT and CDR2 is YYEEEE. The CDR3 contains 15 residues. The CDR3 DNA is TGTGCCAGCAGCTTGGAGGCGACAGGGTGGAATGGCTACACCTTC. It encodes CASSLEATGWNGYTF.

The V call is TRBV9, the J call TRBJ2-2; a possible D gene is TRBD1 (6 bases). V lost 6 bases and J 3 bases, leaving 6 bases between the germline ends. The CDR3 covers 12 residues. Per the germline V gene, CDR1 is SGDLS and CDR2 is YYNGEE. The CDR3 DNA reads as TGTGCCAGCAACAGGGACACCGGGGAGCTGTTTTTT. Translating it yields CASNRDTGELFF.

The chain couples TRBV4-2 to TRBJ2-1; 8 bases fit TRBD2. The CDR3 has 15 residues. CDR1 LGHNA and CDR2 YNFKEQ come from the germline V gene. With V trimmed by 1 base and J by 7 bases, 6 bases remained unmatched. CDR3 in amino acids: CASSQATSGPNEQFF. CDR3 DNA: TGTGCCAGCAGCCAAGCAACTAGCGGACCTAATGAGCAGTTCTTC.

V is TRBV29-1 and J is TRBJ1-2, with D possibly matching TRBD1 (5 bases). From germline, CDR1 is SQVTM and CDR2 ANQGSEA. This CDR3 has 15 residues. With 0 bases removed from V and 8 bases from J, the gap between germline ends came to 19 bases. The CDR3 loop reads CSVEDPFDRPGGYTF. The DNA for the CDR3 is TGCAGCGTTGAAGACCCTTTTGACAGACCGGGGGGCTACACCTTC.

The chain combines TRBV9 with TRBJ1-2, with no clear D. Per germline, CDR1 SGDLS and CDR2 YYNGEE. Trimming pared 1 base from V and 8 bases from J, leaving 18 bases between. CDR3 length: 15 amino acids. In DNA, the CDR3 is TGTGCCAGCAGCGTAACTTTTGCCAGCGCAGGAGGCTACACCTTC. It is translated as CASSVTFASAGGYTF.

This clone came up once. The J gene is TRBJ1-5, the V gene TRBV5-5; TRBD1 matches 7 bases. V lost 2 bases, J lost 5 bases, and 1 base stayed unmatched. Germline V gene data show CDR1 as SGHKS and CDR2 as YYEKEE (reference sequence). This CDR3 has 13 residues. The CDR3 sequence is CASSFTGDQPQHF. Here the CDR3 DNA reads TGTGCCAGCAGCTTTACAGGGGATCAGCCCCAGCATTTT.